This entry describes one TCR beta chain. Its antigen is still unknown. Amplified material comprised TCR beta CDR3 regions derived from RNA transcripts. RT-PCR with HTBI primers came first, then second-round multiplex PCR. Using its own MiXCR run on the multiplex PCR reads, TCRdb lists one record per CDR3 protein. The sample consists of some 380,000 distinct CDR3 sequences, roughly 14% of them appearing once. The data were taken from a study of Graves' ophthalmopathy and Graves' hyperthyroidism. About the study: Investigators collected peripheral blood at initial diagnosis, before any treatment was given. Study conclusions and caveats: In blood, most expanded thyroid clonotypes above 0.001 frequency were also detected.

Stable hyperthyroidism meant no progression to ophthalmopathy within 18 months of follow-up. The diagnostic workup employed clinical symptoms, serum thyroxine, TRAb, thyroid ultrasound and orbital computed tomography. Germline CDR1 reads MDHEN; CDR2 reads SYDVKM. With 6 bases removed from V and 0 bases from J, the gap between germline ends came to 15 bases. The CDR3 has 15 amino acids. The rearrangement links TRBV28 to TRBJ2-7, with a possible D match to TRBD1 (6 bases). The source of this sequence is a woman aged 18 to 35 with stable Graves' hyperthyroidism. Sequencing used peripheral blood. Written as DNA, the CDR3 is TGTGCCAGCAGAACCACAGGGCCGGGCTCCTACGAGCAGTACTTC. As protein: CASRTTGPGSYEQYF.